A selection of T cell receptor beta chains follows, all from one sample in a study of blood T cell repertoires in COVID-19. Data came from immunoSEQ multiplex PCR; TCRdb stores just in-frame clones and leaves some out. This table has approximately 320,000 clones, almost 85% appearing once. Sequencing input: peripheral blood. The receptors stem from a human donor in a cohort sampled during active COVID-19. Each CDR3 is given with its conserved first and last residue. The D gene is left open where the match is weak. Part of the rows lack a size; the others show once, few, many or a class for expanded clones.

clone_size j_call d_call v_call cdr3_aa cdr3_nt
NA TRBJ1-2 TRBD1 TRBV14 CASRPGTGYGYTF TGTGCCAGCAGACCAGGGACAGGCTATGGCTACACCTTC
many TRBJ2-3 NA TRBV9 CASSVLESDTQYF TGTGCCAGCAGCGTATTGGAGTCCGATACGCAGTATTTT
NA TRBJ1-1 TRBD1 TRBV14 CASSHPKTGTGSTEAFF TGTGCCAGCAGCCACCCGAAGACCGGGACAGGGTCTACTGAAGCTTTCTTT
NA TRBJ2-2 NA TRBV7-9 CASPQFTGELFF TGTGCCAGCCCACAGTTTACCGGGGAGCTGTTTTTT
NA TRBJ1-3 NA TRBV6-5 CASRLWTDALNTIYF TGTGCCAGCAGATTATGGACAGACGCCCTAAACACCATATATTTT
NA TRBJ1-2 NA TRBV5-4 CASSFGGANYGYTF TGTGCCAGCAGCTTCGGAGGAGCTAACTATGGCTACACCTTC
NA TRBJ1-5 NA TRBV9 CASSVGGGGEPQHF TGTGCCAGCAGCGTTGGTGGCGGGGGAGAGCCCCAGCATTTT
NA TRBJ2-2 TRBD1 TRBV11-3 CASSSRDRATGELFF TGTGCCAGCAGCTCGAGGGACAGGGCCACCGGGGAGCTGTTTTTT
NA TRBJ1-4 NA TRBV5-1 CASSLRSGGNEKLFF TGCGCCAGCAGCTTGAGGTCAGGAGGTAATGAAAAACTGTTTTTT
NA TRBJ2-2 TRBD1 TRBV3-1/TRBV3-2 CASSQRTGANTGELFF TGTGCCAGCAGCCAACGGACAGGGGCCAACACCGGGGAGCTGTTTTTT
NA TRBJ2-1 NA TRBV12-3/TRBV12-4 CASSFSEQFF TGTGCCAGCAGTTTCAGTGAGCAGTTCTTC
NA TRBJ1-2 NA TRBV6-6 CASTKQGYGYTF TGTGCCAGCACCAAGCAGGGTTATGGCTACACCTTC
once TRBJ2-3 NA TRBV7-8 CASSRAGTADTQYF TGTGCCAGCAGCAGAGCCGGGACTGCAGATACGCAGTATTTT
NA TRBJ1-1 NA TRBV6-1 CASSEAVRAFF TGTGCCAGCAGTGAAGCGGTGAGAGCTTTCTTT
NA TRBJ2-2 TRBD1 TRBV9 CASSGGQQNTGELFF TGTGCCAGCAGCGGGGGACAGCAGAACACCGGGGAGCTGTTTTTT
NA TRBJ1-2 TRBD1 TRBV19 CASSPFTRTGNYGYTF TGTGCCAGTAGTCCTTTCACCCGGACAGGGAACTATGGCTACACCTTC
many TRBJ1-5 NA TRBV9 CASSVVPNQPQHF TGTGCCAGCAGCGTAGTCCCAAATCAGCCCCAGCATTTT
NA TRBJ2-2 NA TRBV18 CASSPPGTINTGELFF TGTGCCAGCTCACCACCTGGGACAATTAACACCGGGGAGCTGTTTTTT
NA TRBJ2-7 NA TRBV10-3 CAISEEGEQYF TGTGCCATCAGTGAAGAGGGCGAGCAGTACTTC
NA TRBJ2-3 TRBD1 TRBV9 CASSVAGTAADTQYF TGTGCCAGCAGCGTAGCCGGGACAGCCGCAGATACGCAGTATTTT
NA TRBJ1-5 NA TRBV2 CASSEWGENQPQHF TGTGCCAGCAGTGAGTGGGGGGAAAATCAGCCCCAGCATTTT
NA TRBJ2-7 NA TRBV9 CASSVESHSTVNEQYF TGTGCCAGCAGCGTAGAGAGTCACAGCACCGTAAACGAGCAGTACTTC
NA TRBJ2-1 TRBD1 TRBV11-2 CASSLGGTGGNEQFF TGTGCCAGCAGCTTAGGTGGGACAGGGGGTAATGAGCAGTTCTTC